This TCR beta chain derives from a study of blood T cell repertoires in COVID-19. Study background: Acute and convalescent COVID-19 specimens originated in the United States, Italy and Spain. PBMCs, B-cell-depleted T cells, or T cells provided the cDNA or gDNA that made up the material.

Original processing methods: Scientists estimated how many nucleated cells there were by amplifying reference gene primers. Profiled with immunoSEQ multiplex PCR; TCRdb holds only in-frame clones, not every one. V and J calls and clone size are those listed in that table; D and trimming were worked out from the DNA. The sample records some 240,000 clones, 75% to 85% being singletons. The CDR3 contains 12 residues. Germline V lookup: CDR1 MNHNY, CDR2 SVGAGI (reference sequence). The V gene lost 1 base and the J gene lost 6 bases, with 5 bases spanning the gap. The chain uses TRBV6-6 and TRBJ2-3, with unresolved D. The specimen sequenced was peripheral blood. The sequence was obtained from a woman in her sixties with active or convalescent COVID-19. Here the CDR3 DNA reads TGTGCCAGCAGTTACTTAATGGATACGCAGTATTTT. Translation gives CASSYLMDTQYF.